These 31 T cell receptor beta chains came from one sample sequenced in a study of Ad26.COV2.S vaccination and SARS-CoV-2 variants. Clones were sequenced by immunoSEQ multiplex PCR, and TCRdb holds only the in-frame ones, with some missing. The table has about 440,000 clones, less than 95% seen once; the top ten hold 4.3%. Treatment specified: some 20 received Ad26.COV2.S at low or high dose, single or two shots; 5 received placebo; per-sample allocation not given. Samples were taken on day 63 after the first vaccine or placebo injection. Sequencing was performed on peripheral blood, taken in a trial of Ad26.COV2.S vaccine versus placebo. The receptors come from a person between 18 and 59 years old who received the Ad26.COV2.S COVID-19 vaccine or a placebo.

J is TRBJ1-3 and V is TRBV28, with 7 bases lining up with TRBD1. Per germline, CDR1 MDHEN and CDR2 SYDVKM. This CDR3 has 15 amino acids. V shed 5 bases and J 2 bases; nucleotides not matched to a gene: 6. As DNA, the CDR3 is TGTGCCAGCAGTCCAAACAGGGGCACTGGAAACACCATATATTTT. Protein: CASSPNRGTGNTIYF. The variable domain in full, completed from reference TRBV28 and TRBJ1-3, reads DVKVTQSSRYLVKRTGEKVFLECVQDMDHENMFWYRQDPGLGLRLIYFSYDVKMKEKGDIPEGYSVSREKKERFSLILESASTNQTSMYLCASSPNRGTGNTIYFGEGSWLTVV.

The chain links TRBV27 to TRBJ1-1, with TRBD1 as a possible D gene (6 bases). Germline-derived CDR1 and CDR2 are MNHEY and SMNVEV (reference sequence). Trimming cost V 4 bases and J 5 bases, with 17 bases left between them. The CDR3 contains 15 residues. The DNA of the CDR3 is TGTGCCAGCAGTTCGTCAAGGGGGTACGGGACTGAAGCTTTCTTT. The encoded protein is CASSSSRGYGTEAFF.

This clone was recorded once. The chain employs TRBV30 and TRBJ2-3; D not resolved. Per the germline V gene, CDR1 is GTSNPN and CDR2 is SVGIG (reference sequence). The CDR3 totals 15 residues. CDR3 protein: CASNIWRSSTDTQYF. The CDR3 bases are TGTGCTTCCAACATATGGCGGTCTAGCACAGATACGCAGTATTTT.

The chain recombines TRBV28 with TRBJ1-4; D gene uncertain. CDR3 length: 16 residues. Germline V gene lookup returns CDR1 MDHEN and CDR2 SYDVKM. Trimming removed 2 bases from V and 7 bases from J, with 17 bases in between. The CDR3 sequence is CASSLGQDPGPEKLFF. In nucleotides, the CDR3 is TGTGCCAGCAGTTTAGGGCAGGACCCCGGCCCTGAAAAACTGTTTTTT.

V and J are TRBV3-1 (or the pseudogene TRBV3-2) and TRBJ1-5; tentative D call: TRBD1 (5 bases). In germline, CDR1 is LGHDT, CDR2 YNNKEL (reference sequence). The CDR3 has 15 residues. Trimming removed 0 bases at V and 9 bases at J, with 15 bases between. The CDR3 nucleotides read TGTGCCAGCAGCCAAGAGTCGGGGGGGGTTTCGCCCCAGCATTTT. Its protein is CASSQESGGVSPQHF.

In this sample, this clone turned up once. The gene calls are TRBV5-5 and TRBJ1-2; 10 nucleotides line up with TRBD1. CDR1 is SGHKS, CDR2 YYEKEE, per germline (reference sequence). V dropped 4 bases and J dropped 5; count of bases not matched to a gene: 8. The CDR3 loop spans 15 amino acids. The CDR3 is CASSPTGQGGYGYTF. The DNA for the CDR3 is TGTGCCAGCAGCCCAACCGGACAGGGGGGATATGGCTACACCTTC.

The V gene is TRBV7-9, the J gene TRBJ1-1, with D maybe TRBD1 (6 bases). Germline values: CDR1 SEHNR, CDR2 FQNEAQ (reference sequence). V was shortened by 5 bases and J by 3 bases, with 16 bases between the two germline ends. The CDR3 has 15 amino acids. CDR3 nucleotides: TGTGCCAGCAGCGACGTAACAGGGCTGGACACTGAAGCTTTCTTT. This codes for CASSDVTGLDTEAFF.

The rearrangement links TRBV10-2 to TRBJ2-1; the D is unclear. The V gene lost 3 bases and the J gene lost 1 base, with 10 bases spanning the gap. The V gene's germline CDR1 is WSHSY and CDR2 SAAADI. The CDR3 is made up of 15 amino acids. As DNA, the CDR3 is TGCGCCAGCAGTGATCAAGGAAATTCCTACAATGAGCAGTTCTTC. Residues: CASSDQGNSYNEQFF.

The rearrangement uses TRBV6-2 or TRBV6-3 and TRBJ2-3; 8 positions match TRBD2. Germline CDR1 reads MNHEY; CDR2 reads SVGEGT. V lost 6 bases and J lost 4; bases outside the gene matches: 12. This CDR3 spans 16 amino acids. The CDR3 loop is CASSRGSGSKADTQYF. The CDR3 DNA reads as TGTGCCAGCAGCCGTGGGAGCGGGAGTAAGGCAGATACGCAGTATTTT.

The rearrangement joins TRBV7-2 to TRBJ1-1, with TRBD1 as a possible D gene (5 bases). The V gene's germline CDR1 is SGHTA and CDR2 FQGNSA. V was shortened by 4 bases and J by 7 bases, with 19 bases between the two germline ends. CDR3 length equals 15 residues. CDR3 DNA sequence: TGTGCCAGCAGCTCCACAGGTCTGGTGAACGGTGAAGCTTTCTTT. Translated, it gives CASSSTGLVNGEAFF.

The chain recombines TRBV27 with TRBJ2-4; no clear D gene. Germline V gene lookup returns CDR1 MNHEY and CDR2 SMNVEV (reference sequence). Trimming shortened V by 0 bases and J by 0 bases, and 6 bases separated the two germline ends. The length of the CDR3 is 15 residues. CDR3 loop: CASSLSRVAKNIQYF. DNA of the CDR3: TGTGCCAGCAGTTTATCTCGGGTAGCCAAAAACATTCAGTACTTC.

The chain employs TRBV7-7 and TRBJ2-1; 13 bases are a match to TRBD2. This CDR3 spans 17 amino acids. V lost 5 bases and J lost 6; bases outside the gene matches: 10. Per germline, CDR1 SSHAT and CDR2 FNYEAQ (reference sequence). The CDR3 nucleotides read TGTGCCAGCAGCCCACTAATACTAGCGGGAGGGAGCAATGAGCAGTTCTTC. Its protein product is CASSPLILAGGSNEQFF.

The CDR3 protein is CASSLGQREYTDTQYF. Here the CDR3 DNA reads TGTGCCAGCAGCTTGGGACAGCGGGAGTACACAGATACGCAGTATTTT. The chain joins TRBV5-5 to TRBJ2-3; TRBD2 matches 8 bases. There are 16 residues in the CDR3. CDR1 and CDR2 (germline): SGHKS, YYEKEE (reference sequence). V lost 0 bases to trimming and J lost 2 bases; unmatched junction nucleotides: 5.

The chain uses TRBV5-1 and TRBJ2-5, with D maybe TRBD1 (5 bases). Germline V gene lookup returns CDR1 SGHRS and CDR2 YFSETQ. There are 15 residues in the CDR3. The V and J ends lost 4 bases and 0 bases respectively, with 13 bases between them. The CDR3 DNA reads as TGCGCCAGCAGCGCTTTAGGGGTGTACCAAGAGACCCAGTACTTC. Protein sequence: CASSALGVYQETQYF.

This chain joins TRBV9 and TRBJ2-2, with 9 bases lining up with TRBD1. Trimming cost V 0 bases and J 8 bases; bases outside gene matches: 5. The V gene's germline CDR1 is SGDLS and CDR2 YYNGEE. The CDR3 length is 15 residues. The CDR3 sequence is CASSVVQGASGELFF. For the CDR3, the DNA is TGTGCCAGCAGCGTAGTACAGGGGGCATCGGGGGAGCTGTTTTTT. The full variable domain, with the rest looked up from reference TRBV9 and TRBJ2-2, is DSGVTQTPKHLITATGQRVTLRCSPRSGDLSVYWYQQSLDQGLQFLIQYYNGEERAKGNILERFSAQQFPDLHSELNLSSLELGDSALYFCASSVVQGASGELFFGEGSRLTVL.

J is TRBJ2-7 and V is TRBV28; the match to TRBD1 covers 7 bases. Germline V CDR1 and CDR2: MDHEN, SYDVKM. V was clipped by 0 bases and J by 0 bases; unmatched bases: 5. The CDR3 length is 16 residues. The CDR3: CASSLWQGEISYEQYF. The CDR3, as DNA: TGTGCCAGCAGTTTATGGCAGGGGGAAATCTCCTACGAGCAGTACTTC.

The V gene is TRBV11-2, the J gene TRBJ2-5, with 8 bases aligning to TRBD1. The germline CDR1 and CDR2 sequences are SGHAT and FQNNGV. V trimming: 2 bases; J trimming: 5 bases; junction bases outside the gene matches: 7. This CDR3 region has 15 residues. Here the CDR3 DNA reads TGTGCCAGCAGCTTATGGGGACAGGAGGGGGAGACCCAGTACTTC. It codes for CASSLWGQEGETQYF.

CDR3 sequence (DNA): TGTGCCAGCAGCCCCGGACTAGCGGGAGGGTTCGACGAGCAGTACTTC. It specifies CASSPGLAGGFDEQYF. The rearrangement joins TRBV7-9 to TRBJ2-7, with 15 bases identical to TRBD2. CDR3 length: 16 amino acids. Per the germline V gene, CDR1 is SEHNR and CDR2 is FQNEAQ (reference sequence). Trimming cost V 5 bases and J 5 bases; bases outside gene matches: 7.

This rearrangement joins TRBV5-1 to TRBJ1-3; D is ambiguous. This CDR3 comprises 15 residues. V gave up 0 bases and J gave up 4 bases, with 11 bases separating them. CDR1 and CDR2 (germline): SGHRS, YFSETQ. The CDR3 DNA reads TGCGCCAGCAGCTTGGCCATAGGGCAGGGAAACACCATATATTTT. This sequence encodes CASSLAIGQGNTIYF.

The chain is built from TRBV4-3 and TRBJ2-3; 7 bases are shared with TRBD2. The V gene's germline CDR1 is LGHNA and CDR2 YSLEER. The J segment lost 4 bases and the V segment lost 1 base, leaving 5 bases of the junction unmatched. The CDR3 is made up of 15 amino acids. The CDR3, as DNA: TGCGCCAGCAGCCAAGTCTTACGGGAGGCAGATACGCAGTATTTT. As protein: CASSQVLREADTQYF.

J is TRBJ2-7 and V is TRBV1; the table calls TRBD2, which could not be checked here. TRBV1 is flagged as a pseudogene. This CDR3 comprises 15 residues. The CDR3 loop is CTSSQDCHLILEQYF. The CDR3 DNA sequence: TGCACCAGCAGCCAAGATTGCCACCTAATTCTAGAGCAGTACTTC.

The V gene is TRBV28, the J gene TRBJ2-7, with 7 nucleotides matching TRBD1. V was pared by 5 bases and J by 5 bases, with 12 bases of the junction left unmatched. The germline V gene encodes CDR1 MDHEN and CDR2 SYDVKM. The CDR3 sequence is 15 residues long. This CDR3 reads CASSTIPTGTDEQYF. The CDR3 nucleotides are TGTGCCAGCAGTACGATTCCCACAGGGACAGACGAGCAGTACTTC.

This chain links TRBV7-9 with TRBJ1-2; possibly TRBD1 for D (5 bases). Germline lookup yields CDR1 SEHNR and CDR2 FQNEAQ (reference sequence). The CDR3 is 14 residues long. The ends were cut back, 4 bases at V and 7 bases at J, with 16 bases in the middle. The CDR3 DNA reads TGTGCCAGCAGCTGGGGACGGGCCCTGGCTGGCTACACCTTC. Its translation: CASSWGRALAGYTF.

This clone was recorded once. This chain connects TRBV3-1 (or the pseudogene TRBV3-2) to TRBJ2-7; possibly TRBD2 for D (6 bases). V was pared by 5 bases and J by 3 bases, with 14 bases between. This CDR3 has 14 residues. Germline assignment: CDR1 LGHDT and CDR2 YNNKEL (reference sequence). The CDR3 DNA follows: TGTGCCAGCAGCATTGCCGGGGGAAACTACGAGCAGTACTTC. It yields the protein CASSIAGGNYEQYF.

The V gene is TRBV5-1, the J gene TRBJ1-1; D is undetermined. CDR1 is SGHRS and CDR2 is YFSETQ in the germline V gene. The CDR3 has 14 residues. V was clipped by 0 bases and J by 0 bases, with 6 bases between them. Written as DNA, the CDR3 is TGCGCCAGCAGCTTGGAACAGATGAACACTGAAGCTTTCTTT. As protein: CASSLEQMNTEAFF.

This clone was seen a few times. The chain joins TRBV5-4 to TRBJ1-6; D remains unclear. CDR1 and CDR2 (germline): SGHNT, YYREEE (reference sequence). Between the trimmed V and J ends, which lost 7 bases and 7 bases, there was a span of 15 bases. The CDR3 extends over 14 amino acids. The DNA for the CDR3 is TGTGCCAGCGCGGATGGACGACCGAATTCACCCCTCCACTTT. Its translation is CASADGRPNSPLHF.

The V call is TRBV4-2, the J call TRBJ2-3; no clear D gene. V was trimmed by 0 bases and J by 7 bases, leaving 14 bases between them. The length of the CDR3 is 15 residues. Germline CDR1 LGHNA, CDR2 YNFKEQ. The CDR3 sequence is CASSQEGQVGNTQYF. For the CDR3, the DNA is TGTGCCAGCAGCCAAGAAGGGCAGGTCGGTAATACGCAGTATTTT.

The gene calls are TRBV5-6 and TRBJ2-7; D remains unclear. In germline, CDR1 is SGHDT, CDR2 YYEEEE. With 0 bases removed from V and 2 bases from J, the gap between germline ends came to 9 bases. CDR3 length: 14 residues. The DNA of the CDR3 is TGTGCCAGCAGCTTGGTTGGCGTGACCTACGAGCAGTACTTC. Its translation is CASSLVGVTYEQYF.

Only one count was recorded for this clone. The chain carries TRBV6-2 or TRBV6-3 and TRBJ2-5, with 11 bases matching TRBD2. Germline trimming cut 2 bases from V and 4 bases from J; bases unmatched to any gene: 0. The length of the CDR3 is 14 residues. Germline V lookup: CDR1 MNHEY, CDR2 SVGEGT. The CDR3 DNA follows: TGTGCCAGCAGTTACGGGACTAGCGGAGAGACCCAGTACTTC. As protein: CASSYGTSGETQYF.

The chain combines TRBV24-1 with TRBJ2-7, with D maybe TRBD2 (6 bases). This CDR3 comprises 13 residues. Germline CDR1 is KGHDR and CDR2 is SFDVKD. V gave up 4 bases and J gave up 1 base, with 7 bases separating them. The CDR3 DNA reads as TGTGCCACCAGTGAAGCGGGTTCCTACGAGCAGTACTTC. Translating it yields CATSEAGSYEQYF.

This clone was observed a handful of times. The J gene is TRBJ2-7, the V gene TRBV19; 9 nucleotides align to TRBD1. This CDR3 comprises 15 residues. CDR1 is LNHDA and CDR2 is SQIVND in the germline V gene (reference sequence). With V trimmed by 5 bases and J by 6 bases, 11 bases remained unmatched. In nucleotides, the CDR3 is TGTGCCAGTAGTCCTTGGACAGGGGAGTTGAGCGAGCAGTACTTC. It yields the protein CASSPWTGELSEQYF.